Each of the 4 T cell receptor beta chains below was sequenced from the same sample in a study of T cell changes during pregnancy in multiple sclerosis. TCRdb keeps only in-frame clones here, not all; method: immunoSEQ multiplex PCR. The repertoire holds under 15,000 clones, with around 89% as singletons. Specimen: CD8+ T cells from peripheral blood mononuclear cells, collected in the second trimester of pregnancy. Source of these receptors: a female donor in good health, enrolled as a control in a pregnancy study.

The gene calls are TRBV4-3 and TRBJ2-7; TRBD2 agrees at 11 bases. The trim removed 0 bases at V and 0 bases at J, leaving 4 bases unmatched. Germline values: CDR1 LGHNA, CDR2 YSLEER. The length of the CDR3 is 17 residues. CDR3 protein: CASSQDHGLAGSYEQYF. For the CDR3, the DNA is TGCGCCAGCAGCCAAGATCATGGACTAGCGGGCTCCTACGAGCAGTACTTC.

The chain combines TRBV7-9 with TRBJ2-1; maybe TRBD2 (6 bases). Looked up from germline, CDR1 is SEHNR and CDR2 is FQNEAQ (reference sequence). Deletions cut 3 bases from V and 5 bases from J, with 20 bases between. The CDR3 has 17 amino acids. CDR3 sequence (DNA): TGTGCCAGCAGCTTCTTTTTTAAGGACTACCGAGACAATGAGCAGTTCTTC. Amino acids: CASSFFFKDYRDNEQFF.

Written as DNA, the CDR3 is TGTGCCAGCAGCGCCCGCACAGACAGGGGCTACAATGAGCAGTTCTTC. It is translated as CASSARTDRGYNEQFF. This chain connects TRBV7-9 to TRBJ2-1, with TRBD1 identical over 8 bases. With V trimmed by 5 bases and J by 3 bases, 9 bases remained unmatched. Germline V gives CDR1 SEHNR, CDR2 FQNEAQ (reference sequence). The CDR3 length is 16 residues.

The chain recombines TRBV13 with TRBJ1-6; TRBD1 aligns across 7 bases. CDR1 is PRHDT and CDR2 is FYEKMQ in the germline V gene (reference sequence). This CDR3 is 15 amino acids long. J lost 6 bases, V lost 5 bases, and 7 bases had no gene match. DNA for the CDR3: TGTGCCAGCAGCCTACAGGGGTCGGCTAATTCACCCCTCCACTTT. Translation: CASSLQGSANSPLHF.